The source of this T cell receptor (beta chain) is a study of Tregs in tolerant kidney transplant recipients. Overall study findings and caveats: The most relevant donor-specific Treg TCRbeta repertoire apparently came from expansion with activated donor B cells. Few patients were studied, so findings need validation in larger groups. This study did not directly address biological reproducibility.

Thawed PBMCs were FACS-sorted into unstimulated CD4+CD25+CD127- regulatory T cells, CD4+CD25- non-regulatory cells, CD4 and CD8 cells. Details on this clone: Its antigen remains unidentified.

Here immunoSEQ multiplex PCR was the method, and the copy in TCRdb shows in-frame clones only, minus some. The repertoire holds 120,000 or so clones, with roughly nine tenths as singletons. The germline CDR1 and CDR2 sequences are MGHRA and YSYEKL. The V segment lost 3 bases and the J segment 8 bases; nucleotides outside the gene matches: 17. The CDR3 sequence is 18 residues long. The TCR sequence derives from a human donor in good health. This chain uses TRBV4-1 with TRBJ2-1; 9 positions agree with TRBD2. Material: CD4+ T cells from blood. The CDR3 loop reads CASSHRVWREGLRDEQFF. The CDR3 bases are TGCGCCAGCAGCCATAGGGTTTGGCGGGAGGGCCTTAGGGATGAGCAGTTCTTC.